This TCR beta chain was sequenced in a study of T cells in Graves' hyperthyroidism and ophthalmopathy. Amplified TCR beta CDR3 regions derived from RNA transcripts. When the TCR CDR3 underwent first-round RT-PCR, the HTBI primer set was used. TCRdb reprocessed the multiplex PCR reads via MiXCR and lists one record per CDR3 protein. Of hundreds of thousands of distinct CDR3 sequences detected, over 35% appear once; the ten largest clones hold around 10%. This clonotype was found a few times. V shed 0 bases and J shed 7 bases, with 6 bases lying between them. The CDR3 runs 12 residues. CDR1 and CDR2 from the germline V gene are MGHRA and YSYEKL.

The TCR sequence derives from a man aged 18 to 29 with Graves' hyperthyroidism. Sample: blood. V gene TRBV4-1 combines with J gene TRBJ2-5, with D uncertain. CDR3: CASSQDGATQYF. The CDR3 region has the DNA TGCGCCAGCAGCCAAGATGGCGCGACCCAGTACTTC.